These 31 T cell receptor beta chains were all obtained from the same sample, sequenced in a study of regulatory T cells in long-lasting Graves disease. The authors built TCR beta libraries using iRepertoire HTBI primers and Arm-PCR of CDR3 regions. TCRdb recomputed calls from the multiplex PCR reads with MiXCR, one row per CDR3 protein. The sample gives some 500,000 distinct CDR3 sequences, 16% of which show up once; roughly 25% is in the top ten. The time point was: newly diagnosed GD, antithyroid drugs for less than 3 months. RNA isolated from PBMCs was used to make the TCR library. Another study also made use of these data, one on T cells in Graves' hyperthyroidism and ophthalmopathy.

Material: peripheral blood mononuclear cells (PBMCs), obtained at new diagnosis, from a patient treated with antithyroid drugs. These receptors originate from a woman aged 35-60 years with Graves disease.

This clonotype is a singleton in its sample. Its ends do not fully match the called genes, so a read error is possible. The rearrangement links TRBV2 to TRBJ2-7; no clear D gene. Germline CDR1 is SNHLY and CDR2 is FYNNEI. The CDR3 is made up of 12 amino acids. CDR3 DNA sequence: TGTGCCACCAGTGATTCCCAGTCGGGGCAGTACTTC. Its protein product is CATSDSQSGQYF.

This clonotype was counted only a few times. The rearrangement uses TRBV7-9 and TRBJ1-1; no clear D gene. Germline V gene data show CDR1 as SEHNR and CDR2 as FQNEAQ (reference sequence). This CDR3 spans 13 amino acids. Trimming shortened V by 3 bases and J by 3 bases, and 8 bases separated the two germline ends. The DNA of the CDR3 is TGTGCCAGCAGCTTTAGTGAAGACACTGAAGCTTTCTTT. Translated: CASSFSEDTEAFF.

This clonotype occurred many times. The chain employs TRBV7-2 and TRBJ2-1; D remains ambiguous. The CDR3 loop spans 14 amino acids. V was cut by 8 bases and J by 4 bases, with 15 bases left in between. Per the germline V gene, CDR1 is SGHTA and CDR2 is FQGNSA. CDR3 sequence reads: CASCEPGPYNEQFF. In nucleotides, the CDR3 is TGTGCCAGCTGTGAACCGGGCCCGTACAATGAGCAGTTCTTC.

The chain uses TRBV18 and TRBJ1-3; D perhaps matches TRBD1 (6 bases). V lost 3 bases, J lost 1 base, and 13 bases lay in between. Germline CDR1 KGHSH, CDR2 LQKENI. The CDR3 consists of 16 residues. The CDR3 bases are TGTGCCAGCTCACCTTCGGGGGGCTATTCTGGAAACACCATATATTTT. This encodes CASSPSGGYSGNTIYF.

This clonotype was observed a few times. The chain carries TRBV27 and TRBJ2-5; D is unclear. From germline, CDR1 is MNHEY and CDR2 SMNVEV (reference sequence). The V gene lost 4 bases and the J gene lost 4 bases, with 13 bases spanning the gap. The CDR3 contains 14 residues. CDR3 nucleotide sequence: TGTGCCAGCAGTTCGAACCCCTCCCCAGAGACCCAGTACTTC. Amino acids: CASSSNPSPETQYF.

The chain carries TRBV6-2 or TRBV6-3 and TRBJ2-2; D is perhaps TRBD1 or TRBD2 (6 bases each). Germline lookup yields CDR1 MNHEY and CDR2 SVGEGT. CDR3 size: 14 residues. V was cut by 3 bases and J by 7 bases, with 12 bases left in between. The CDR3 protein is CASSYNGGDGELFF. The CDR3 DNA reads TGTGCCAGCAGTTATAACGGGGGCGACGGGGAGCTGTTTTTT.

This clonotype appeared many times. The gene calls are TRBV6-1 and TRBJ2-4; 8 bases are a match to TRBD1. CDR3 length equals 13 residues. Losses at the gene ends were 6 bases for V and 8 bases for J; bases not matched to a gene: 6. The V gene's germline CDR1 is MNHNS and CDR2 SASEGT. The CDR3 loop is CASRGQGRHIQYF. The DNA for the CDR3 is TGTGCCAGCAGAGGACAGGGTCGGCACATTCAGTACTTC.

This chain connects TRBV5-1 to TRBJ2-7; tentatively, D is TRBD1 or TRBD2 (6 bases each). V shed 3 bases and J shed 1 base, with 11 bases lying between them. This CDR3 comprises 14 residues. Germline lookup yields CDR1 SGHRS and CDR2 YFSETQ. The CDR3: CASSWGGQSYEQYF. The CDR3 DNA reads as TGCGCCAGCAGCTGGGGAGGACAGTCCTACGAGCAGTACTTC. The full variable domain, rest sourced from reference TRBV5-1 and TRBJ2-7, is KAGVTQTPRYLIKTRGQQVTLSCSPISGHRSVSWYQQTPGQGLQFLFEYFSETQRNKGNFPGRFSGRQFSNSRSEMNVSTLELGDSALYLCASSWGGQSYEQYFGPGTRLTVT.

Comments on this clonotype: The final CDR3 position lacks the conserved phenylalanine or tryptophan, pointing to a likely read error. V usage is TRBV5-1 and J usage is TRBJ2-3, with a tentative D call TRBD1 (5 bases). There are 13 residues in the CDR3. Germline V gene data show CDR1 as SGHRS and CDR2 as YFSETQ. The ends were cut back, 5 bases at V and 2 bases at J, with 9 bases in the middle. CDR3 sequence: CASRGDLTDTQYS. CDR3 in DNA: TGCGCCAGCAGAGGGGATCTCACAGATACGCAGTATTCT.

This clonotype was seen repeatedly, ten times or more. J is TRBJ2-1 and V is TRBV12-3 or TRBV12-4; 11 bases are a match to TRBD1. The V gene end was trimmed by 4 bases and the J gene end by 7 bases; junction bases not matched to a gene: 9. This CDR3 spans 16 amino acids. The CDR3 sequence: CASSSFGQGAGNEQFF. The CDR3 coding sequence is TGTGCCAGCAGTTCCTTCGGACAGGGGGCGGGGAATGAGCAGTTCTTC.

About this clonotype: A much larger clone is a single base away; this may be a read error. The V call is TRBV5-5, the J call TRBJ1-6; perhaps TRBD1 as D (5 bases). This CDR3 is built from 15 residues. Germline CDR1 SGHKS, CDR2 YYEKEE (reference sequence). Written as DNA, the CDR3 is TGTGCCAGCAGCGTGGACCTAGGGGCAAATTCACCCCCCCACTTT. Amino acids: CASSVDLGANSPPHF. Full variable domain (missing parts from reference TRBV5-5 and TRBJ1-6): DAGVTQSPTHLIKTRGQQVTLRCSPISGHKSVSWYQQVLGQGPQFIFQYYEKEERGRGNFPDRFSARQFPNYSSELNVNALLLGDSALYLCASSVDLGANSPPHFGNGTRLTVT.

This clonotype was picked up a small number of times. The gene calls are TRBV20-1 and TRBJ1-3; D is unresolved. The V gene lost 0 bases and the J gene lost 0 bases, with 12 bases spanning the gap. The CDR3 totals 16 residues. The germline V gene has CDR1 DFQATT and CDR2 SNEGSKA (reference sequence). CDR3 loop: CSARDATGFSGNTIYF. DNA for the CDR3: TGCAGTGCTAGAGATGCAACGGGATTCTCTGGAAACACCATATATTTT.

In its sample, this clonotype was seen a few times. The chain carries TRBV18 and TRBJ1-5; maybe TRBD1 (5 bases). The germline CDR1 and CDR2 sequences are KGHSH and LQKENI. This CDR3 region has 17 residues. The germline V and J ends were trimmed by 3 bases and 1 base, with 16 bases remaining between them. The CDR3 loop reads CASSPRDLGHSNQPQHF. Here the CDR3 DNA reads TGTGCCAGCTCACCCAGGGATCTAGGGCACAGCAATCAGCCCCAGCATTTT.

This chain joins TRBV28 and TRBJ1-2; 8 nucleotides match TRBD1. V lost 5 bases and J lost 0; bases outside the gene matches: 8. Germline CDR1 MDHEN, CDR2 SYDVKM. The CDR3 is 16 amino acids. CDR3 loop: CASSTGTGQTNYGYTF. The CDR3 DNA is TGTGCCAGCAGTACGGGGACAGGTCAAACTAACTATGGCTACACCTTC.

The chain is built from TRBV5-1 and TRBJ2-7, with 7 nucleotides matching TRBD1. After removal of 1 base from V and 1 base from J, the junction contained 2 bases not matched to a gene. This CDR3 region has 14 residues. Germline V CDR1 and CDR2: SGHRS, YFSETQ. The CDR3 spells CASSLPGQSYEQYF. Written as DNA, the CDR3 is TGCGCCAGCAGCTTGCCGGGACAGTCCTACGAGCAGTACTTC.

This clonotype occurred many times. V is TRBV11-2 and J is TRBJ1-6; perhaps TRBD1 as D (6 bases). The germline V gene has CDR1 SGHAT and CDR2 FQNNGV. The ends were cut back, 5 bases at V and 3 bases at J, with 14 bases in the middle. CDR3 length: 16 amino acids. In nucleotides, the CDR3 is TGTGCCAGCAGCCTCACGGGACACCACTATAATTCACCCCTCCACTTT. Translation gives CASSLTGHHYNSPLHF.

This clonotype occurred many times. The genes are TRBV12-3 or TRBV12-4 and TRBJ1-1; 7 nucleotides line up with TRBD1. This CDR3 has 17 residues. With 7 bases clipped from V and 0 bases from J, the junction kept 14 bases outside the gene matches. CDR3 sequence reads: CASTPTGAPVLNTEAFF. The DNA for the CDR3 is TGTGCCAGCACCCCAACAGGGGCGCCCGTTCTGAACACTGAAGCTTTCTTT.

This clonotype has a handful of counts. The V and J genes are TRBV7-2 and TRBJ1-6; weak D call: TRBD1 (5 bases). V was trimmed by 4 bases and J by 14 bases, leaving 15 bases between them. Germline V gives CDR1 SGHTA, CDR2 FQGNSA. The CDR3 spans 13 residues. The CDR3 is CASSSGADGSLHF. CDR3 sequence (DNA): TGTGCCAGCAGCTCCGGGGCCGATGGGTCCCTCCACTTT.

The table lists this clonotype with a few counts. This CDR3 reads CASSRDLLPYGYTF. Written as DNA, the CDR3 is TGTGCCAGTAGTAGGGACCTTTTACCTTATGGCTACACCTTC. The chain couples TRBV19 to TRBJ1-2, with D perhaps TRBD1 (5 bases). The germline V gene encodes CDR1 LNHDA and CDR2 SQIVND (reference sequence). V was pared by 4 bases and J by 5 bases, with 14 bases between. This CDR3 spans 14 amino acids.

This clonotype was seen only a few times. The chain links TRBV10-2 to TRBJ1-2, with unresolved D. Germline CDR1 reads WSHSY; CDR2 reads SAAADI. Between the trimmed V and J ends, which lost 0 bases and 4 bases, there was a span of 9 bases. The CDR3 loop spans 14 amino acids. The CDR3 DNA follows: TGCGCCAGCAGTGAGTCGAGGTCATCCTATGGCTACACCTTC. Its translation: CASSESRSSYGYTF.

This clonotype has just a few counts. J is TRBJ1-6 and V is TRBV6-1, with TRBD1 identical over 9 bases. This CDR3 contains 13 residues. V was pared by 10 bases and J by 7 bases, with 5 bases of the junction left unmatched. Germline values: CDR1 MNHNS, CDR2 SASEGT. Here the CDR3 DNA reads TGTGCCACATCCGACAGGGGGAATTCACCCCTCCACTTT. This codes for CATSDRGNSPLHF.

This clonotype was observed at least ten times. The chain couples TRBV11-2 to TRBJ2-7; TRBD2 matches 10 bases. V lost 6 bases, J lost 3 bases, and 5 bases stayed unmatched. The length of the CDR3 is 14 residues. CDR1 and CDR2 (germline): SGHAT, FQNNGV. The CDR3 coding sequence is TGTGCCAGCAGGGCCACTAGCGGGGACTACGAGCAGTACTTC. This codes for CASRATSGDYEQYF.

The chain is built from TRBV2 and TRBJ2-2; D gene unclear. CDR1 is SNHLY and CDR2 is FYNNEI in the germline V gene. This CDR3 comprises 12 residues. V dropped 8 bases and J dropped 6 bases, with 10 bases sitting between them. The CDR3 protein is CASGVGSGELFF. The CDR3 coding sequence is TGTGCCAGCGGCGTGGGGTCCGGGGAGCTGTTTTTT. Full variable domain (remainder filled in from reference TRBV2 and TRBJ2-2): EPEVTQTPSHQVTQMGQEVILRCVPISNHLYFYWYRQILGQKVEFLVSFYNNEISEKSEIFDDQFSVERPDGSNFTLKIRSTKLEDSAMYFCASGVGSGELFFGEGSRLTVL.

V and J are TRBV6-2 or TRBV6-3 and TRBJ1-1, with a possible D match to TRBD1 (6 bases). The CDR3 runs 14 residues. The germline gives CDR1 MNHEY, CDR2 SVGEGT. Trimming removed 4 bases from V and 4 bases from J, with 13 bases in between. DNA of the CDR3: TGTGCCAGCAGTTTCGCAGGGGATCCCACTGAAGCTTTCTTT. It translates to CASSFAGDPTEAFF.

In this sample, this clonotype turned up many times. The chain links TRBV7-8 to TRBJ2-1; tentative D call: TRBD2 (7 bases). This CDR3 comprises 15 residues. The germline V and J ends were trimmed by 3 bases and 6 bases, with 15 bases remaining between them. Germline lookup yields CDR1 SGHVS and CDR2 FQNEAQ. CDR3 DNA: TGTGCCAGCAGCTTGCTAGGGGGGGCGGGCAATGAGCAGTTCTTC. Translating gives CASSLLGGAGNEQFF.

There are a few counts of this clonotype. The chain joins TRBV20-1 to TRBJ1-3; D is undetermined. Looked up from germline, CDR1 is DFQATT and CDR2 is SNEGSKA (reference sequence). The V and J ends lost 7 bases and 1 base respectively, with 5 bases between them. The CDR3 is made up of 11 amino acids. In DNA, the CDR3 is TGCAGTGTGGGGTCTGGAAACACCATATATTTT. Translating gives CSVGSGNTIYF.

For this clonotype: A read error may be the cause here, since a much bigger clone is one base away. The chain carries TRBV7-2 and TRBJ2-2; D assignment may be TRBD1 or TRBD2 (5 bases each). This CDR3 is built from 17 residues. Germline V gene lookup returns CDR1 SGHTA and CDR2 FQGNSA. V lost 0 bases and J lost 4, with 15 bases in between. Here the CDR3 reads CASSLAHRRGGTGELFF. The DNA of the CDR3 is TGTGCCAGCAGCTTAGCGCATCGACGGGGCGGCACCGGGGAGCTGTTTTTT.

This clonotype was counted once. Just one base apart from a much larger clone, this may be a read error. V is TRBV13 and J is TRBJ2-5, with D possibly being TRBD1 (5 bases). The germline V gene encodes CDR1 PRHDT and CDR2 FYEKMQ (reference sequence). The CDR3 loop spans 14 amino acids. CDR3 in DNA: TGTGCCAGCGGCTTAGGGGCAGGGAAAGAGACCCAGTACTTC. It is translated as CASGLGAGKETQYF.

This clonotype was picked up many times. The rearrangement uses TRBV4-1 and TRBJ2-5; D might be TRBD2 (6 bases). CDR3 length: 16 residues. V was pared by 6 bases and J by 1 base, with 18 bases between. CDR1 and CDR2 from the germline V gene are MGHRA and YSYEKL. The CDR3 DNA reads as TGCGCCAGCAGTCTTACCCCGGGGGATCCCCAAGAGACCCAGTACTTC. It specifies CASSLTPGDPQETQYF.

J is TRBJ1-1 and V is TRBV19; D is ambiguous. The CDR3 runs 14 residues. V lost 3 bases to trimming and J lost 1 base, with 9 bases between them. Germline-derived CDR1 and CDR2 are LNHDA and SQIVND (reference sequence). DNA for the CDR3: TGTGCCAGTAGTATGGGTGAGAGGAACACTGAAGCTTTCTTT. Translating it yields CASSMGERNTEAFF.

Ten or more counts support this clonotype. For the CDR3, the DNA is TGTGCCAGCAGTTCGGGACAGACCTTGAACACTGAAGCTTTCTTT. Amino acid sequence: CASSSGQTLNTEAFF. The chain uses TRBV6-5 and TRBJ1-1; TRBD1 matches at 7 bases. CDR3 length: 15 residues. In germline, CDR1 is MNHEY, CDR2 SVGAGI. V shed 4 bases and J 0 bases; nucleotides not matched to a gene: 5.